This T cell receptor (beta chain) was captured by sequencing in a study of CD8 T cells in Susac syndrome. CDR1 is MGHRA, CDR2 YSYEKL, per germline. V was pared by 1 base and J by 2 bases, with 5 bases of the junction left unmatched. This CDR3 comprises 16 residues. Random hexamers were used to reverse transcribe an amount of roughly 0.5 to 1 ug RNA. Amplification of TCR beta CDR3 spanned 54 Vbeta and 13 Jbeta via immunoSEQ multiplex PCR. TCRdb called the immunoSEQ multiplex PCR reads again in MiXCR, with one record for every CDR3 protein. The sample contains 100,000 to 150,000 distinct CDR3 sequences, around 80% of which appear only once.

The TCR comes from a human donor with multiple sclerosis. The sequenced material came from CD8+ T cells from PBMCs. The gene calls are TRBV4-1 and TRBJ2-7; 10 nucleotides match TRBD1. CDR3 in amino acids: CASSQAPGTGAYEQYF. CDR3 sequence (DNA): TGCGCCAGCAGCCAAGCCCCCGGGACAGGGGCCTACGAGCAGTACTTC.